The 21 T cell receptor beta chains given below trace back to one sample, sequenced in a study of blood T cell repertoires in COVID-19. Sequencing used immunoSEQ multiplex PCR; TCRdb keeps in-frame clones, though not all of them. The table has around 25,000 clones, 70% to 90% seen once. Sequenced: peripheral blood. The receptors were sampled from a human donor in a cohort sampled during active COVID-19.

The gene calls are TRBV3-1 (or the pseudogene TRBV3-2) and TRBJ2-7; D call uncertain. The germline V and J ends were trimmed by 4 bases and 2 bases, with 15 bases remaining between them. Germline CDR1 reads LGHDT; CDR2 reads YNNKEL (reference sequence). The CDR3 runs to 15 residues. CDR3 amino acids: CASSPSPAVAYEQYF. The DNA for the CDR3 is TGTGCCAGCAGCCCGTCTCCGGCGGTAGCCTACGAGCAGTACTTC.

The chain couples TRBV27 to TRBJ2-6, with 12 bases matching TRBD1. J was trimmed by 0 bases and V by 6 bases; bases with no gene match: 6. Germline V gene data show CDR1 as MNHEY and CDR2 as SMNVEV (reference sequence). The CDR3 sequence is 18 residues long. CDR3 in amino acids: CASRLGTGGLSGANVLTF. The DNA of the CDR3 is TGTGCCAGCAGGTTAGGGACAGGGGGCCTCTCTGGGGCCAACGTCCTGACTTTC.

This chain links TRBV2 with TRBJ2-5; TRBD2 matches 10 bases. The CDR3 consists of 15 residues. J was trimmed by 1 base and V by 4 bases; bases with no gene match: 3. CDR1 is SNHLY and CDR2 is FYNNEI in the germline V gene. The CDR3 bases are TGTGCCAGCAGTGCGGAGCGGGAGGGCCAAGAGACCCAGTACTTC. It is translated as CASSAEREGQETQYF.

The J gene is TRBJ1-6, the V gene TRBV19; possibly TRBD1 for D (6 bases). This CDR3 is 15 amino acids long. Germline V gene lookup returns CDR1 LNHDA and CDR2 SQIVND (reference sequence). V was pared by 9 bases and J by 7 bases, with 19 bases between. CDR3 sequence (DNA): TGTGCCAGCCTGCCTTTCGGGGGGGCCAATTCACCCCTCCACTTT. Translation: CASLPFGGANSPLHF. Together with reference TRBV19 and TRBJ1-6, the CDR3 gives the full variable domain: DGGITQSPKYLFRKEGQNVTLSCEQNLNHDAMYWYRQDPGQGLRLIYYSQIVNDFQKGDIAEGYSVSREKKESFPLTVTSAQKNPTAFYLCASLPFGGANSPLHFGNGTRLTVT.

This clone appeared a single time. This chain joins TRBV7-9 and TRBJ1-2, with 12 bases aligning to TRBD1. The germline gives CDR1 SEHNR, CDR2 FQNEAQ (reference sequence). The V gene end was trimmed by 5 bases and the J gene end by 4 bases; junction bases not matched to a gene: 11. The CDR3 covers 17 residues. CDR3 residues: CASSRGTGGGWGYGYTF. The DNA for the CDR3 is TGTGCCAGCAGCCGAGGGACAGGGGGCGGCTGGGGCTATGGCTACACCTTC.

The chain joins TRBV5-1 to TRBJ2-1; TRBD2 matches at 11 bases. The ends lost 4 bases at V and 12 bases at J; junction bases unmatched: 21. Germline V gene sequence: CDR1 SGHRS, CDR2 YFSETQ. The CDR3 has 18 amino acids. As DNA, the CDR3 is TGCGCCAGCAGCCCACGGTACATCTCGGGACTAGCGGCCCTTGGGCAGTTCTTC. Translating gives CASSPRYISGLAALGQFF.

The chain has TRBV29-1 and TRBJ1-5; 7 positions agree with TRBD1. The germline gives CDR1 SQVTM, CDR2 ANQGSEA. The ends lost 6 bases at V and 3 bases at J; junction bases unmatched: 8. The CDR3 loop spans 14 amino acids. CDR3 protein: CSVATGYNNQPQHF. DNA for the CDR3: TGCAGCGTGGCGACAGGGTACAACAATCAGCCCCAGCATTTT.

About this clone: The same CDR3 arises from other DNA sequences in this sample as well. The J gene is TRBJ1-1, the V gene TRBV6-1, with a tentative D call TRBD1 (5 bases). Germline loops: CDR1 MNHNS, CDR2 SASEGT. The CDR3 is 12 amino acids. Trimming stripped 2 bases from V and 8 bases from J, with 9 bases between. The CDR3: CASSEWTREAFF. CDR3 in DNA: TGTGCCAGCAGTGAATGGACAAGAGAAGCTTTCTTT.

The chain recombines TRBV18 with TRBJ2-2; 9 bases align to TRBD2. V trimming: 4 bases; J trimming: 4 bases; junction bases outside the gene matches: 16. This CDR3 has 19 amino acids. Germline V gives CDR1 KGHSH, CDR2 LQKENI. CDR3 residues: CASSRQRIAGDSGTGELFF. The CDR3, as DNA: TGTGCCAGCTCACGACAAAGAATAGCGGGAGACTCAGGCACCGGGGAGCTGTTTTTT.

In DNA, the CDR3 is TGTGCCAGCAGGGGACTTTTGAACTCTGGGGCCAACGTCCTGACTTTC. It is translated as CASRGLLNSGANVLTF. The V call is TRBV28, the J call TRBJ2-6; D might be TRBD2 (6 bases). The CDR3 spans 16 residues. Between the trimmed V and J ends, which lost 6 bases and 0 bases, there was a span of 12 bases. The germline gives CDR1 MDHEN, CDR2 SYDVKM.

V is TRBV20-1 and J is TRBJ1-2; 7 bases line up with TRBD1. J was trimmed by 10 bases and V by 3 bases; bases with no gene match: 8. Per germline, CDR1 DFQATT and CDR2 SNEGSKA (reference sequence). The CDR3 runs 12 residues. CDR3 in amino acids: CSASRDRLDYTF. The CDR3 DNA reads as TGCAGTGCTAGTAGGGACAGATTGGACTACACCTTC.

The gene calls are TRBV2 and TRBJ2-3; D uncertain. V was cut by 8 bases and J by 2 bases, with 8 bases left in between. This CDR3 has 12 residues. The germline CDR1 and CDR2 sequences are SNHLY and FYNNEI. CDR3 in DNA: TGTGCCAGCGGCTCAGACACAGATACGCAGTATTTT. This sequence encodes CASGSDTDTQYF.

V usage is TRBV10-2 and J usage is TRBJ2-5, with 16 bases identical to TRBD2. Germline V CDR1 and CDR2: WSHSY, SAAADI. The V and J ends lost 6 bases and 4 bases, in that order; junction bases with no gene match: 5. The CDR3 consists of 16 residues. CDR3 bases: TGCGCCAGCAGGGGACTAGCGGGAGGGCCTCTAGAGACCCAGTACTTC. Its translation is CASRGLAGGPLETQYF.

This clone was recorded a few times. This sequence joins TRBV3-1 (or the pseudogene TRBV3-2) and TRBJ2-2; possible D gene TRBD1, 5 bases. This CDR3 comprises 13 residues. Germline V gene lookup returns CDR1 LGHDT and CDR2 YNNKEL (reference sequence). V dropped 3 bases and J dropped 6 bases, with 8 bases sitting between them. As DNA, the CDR3 is TGTGCCAGCAGCCACCAGGGTTCCGGGGAGCTGTTTTTT. It is translated as CASSHQGSGELFF.

The rearrangement links TRBV11-3 to TRBJ2-1; 12 bases line up with TRBD1. Germline CDR1 and CDR2: SGHNT and YENEEA. CDR3 length: 16 amino acids. The J segment lost 8 bases and the V segment lost 4 bases, leaving 9 bases of the junction unmatched. This CDR3 reads CASSSRKGQGADEQFF. Here the CDR3 DNA reads TGTGCCAGCAGCTCAAGGAAGGGACAGGGGGCTGATGAGCAGTTCTTC. Full variable domain (outside the CDR3, taken from reference TRBV11-3 and TRBJ2-1): EAGVVQSPRYKIIEKKQPVAFWCNPISGHNTLYWYLQNLGQGPELLIRYENEEAVDDSQLPKDRFSAERLKGVDSTLKIQPAELGDSAVYLCASSSRKGQGADEQFFGPGTRLTVL.

In its sample, this clone was seen once. V gene TRBV24-1 combines with J gene TRBJ2-7; TRBD2 agrees at 7 bases. V shed 5 bases and J 3 bases; nucleotides not matched to a gene: 15. This CDR3 is 17 amino acids long. Germline V lookup: CDR1 KGHDR, CDR2 SFDVKD. This CDR3 reads CATSGRGRAPQFYEQYF. CDR3 DNA sequence: TGTGCCACCAGTGGCCGGGGGAGGGCTCCCCAGTTCTACGAGCAGTACTTC.

The J gene is TRBJ2-7, the V gene TRBV28; 7 nucleotides align to TRBD1. V was clipped by 2 bases and J by 0 bases; unmatched bases: 10. CDR1 and CDR2 from the germline V gene are MDHEN and SYDVKM. The CDR3 is made up of 17 amino acids. The CDR3 here is CASSLPGQPYSSYEQYF. The CDR3, as DNA: TGTGCCAGCAGTTTACCGGGACAGCCATATTCCTCCTACGAGCAGTACTTC. The entire variable domain, with the rest obtained from reference TRBV28 and TRBJ2-7, is as follows: DVKVTQSSRYLVKRTGEKVFLECVQDMDHENMFWYRQDPGLGLRLIYFSYDVKMKEKGDIPEGYSVSREKKERFSLILESASTNQTSMYLCASSLPGQPYSSYEQYFGPGTRLTVT.

V and J are TRBV2 and TRBJ2-2; TRBD1 aligns across 7 bases. Trimming removed 7 bases from V and 3 bases from J; junction bases left unmatched: 8. The CDR3 covers 15 residues. The V gene's germline CDR1 is SNHLY and CDR2 FYNNEI. CDR3 protein: CASMVDREYTGELFF. CDR3 DNA: TGTGCCAGCATGGTCGACAGGGAATACACCGGGGAGCTGTTTTTT.

This clone came up once. The CDR3 protein is CASSQGTVAGSYTF. In nucleotides, the CDR3 is TGCGCCAGCAGCCAAGGGACAGTCGCTGGTAGCTACACCTTC. This chain connects TRBV5-1 to TRBJ1-2; 7 positions agree with TRBD1. J lost 9 bases, V lost 4 bases, and 12 bases had no gene match. The CDR3 has 14 amino acids. Germline V gives CDR1 SGHRS, CDR2 YFSETQ.

The V gene is TRBV7-9, the J gene TRBJ2-1; 12 bases fit TRBD1. The CDR3 contains 19 residues. J lost 7 bases, V lost 4 bases, and 17 bases had no gene match. Per germline, CDR1 SEHNR and CDR2 FQNEAQ (reference sequence). This chain's CDR3 is CASSSYPPPGQGALNEQFF. The CDR3 region has the DNA TGTGCCAGCAGCTCCTACCCCCCCCCGGGACAGGGGGCATTGAATGAGCAGTTCTTC.

This chain uses TRBV5-1 with TRBJ1-2; 10 nucleotides align to TRBD1. Looked up from germline, CDR1 is SGHRS and CDR2 is YFSETQ. This CDR3 contains 14 residues. With 4 bases clipped from V and 6 bases from J, the junction kept 6 bases outside the gene matches. The CDR3 DNA is TGCGCCAGCAGCCCCGACAGGGGGCGGGATGGCTACACCTTC. It codes for CASSPDRGRDGYTF.